The rows below give T cell receptor beta chains drawn from one sample of a study of T cells in Graves' hyperthyroidism and ophthalmopathy. Each CDR3 protein is one row after TCRdb ran MiXCR on the multiplex PCR reads. Of some 360,000 distinct CDR3 sequences detected, 15% to 20% appear once; the ten largest clones hold around 15%. The sequencing sample was made of blood. The receptors stem from a woman between 35 and 50 years old with Graves' ophthalmopathy. Both conserved end residues are part of each CDR3. A D gene is named only where the DNA matches it firmly. Clone size, where shown, is once, few, many, or a class for clones that have expanded.

>TRBD2|TRBJ2-5|many|TRBV6-5
TGTGCCAGCGGCCGGTCCCTCGGGGGGGAGACCCAGTACTTC
CASGRSLGGETQYF
>TRBD1|TRBJ1-2|many|TRBV2
TGTGCCAGCAGCGGGACCGGGACAGGGTACGGCTACACCTTC
CASSGTGTGYGYTF
>TRBD2|TRBJ2-7|many|TRBV20-1
TGCAGTGCTAGAGACGCGACTAGCACATACGAGCAGTACTTC
CSARDATSTYEQYF
>TRBD1|TRBJ1-1|.|TRBV20-1
TGCAGTGCCACCGGGACAGGGGTCCTGGACACTGAAGCTTTCTTT
CSATGTGVLDTEAFF
>TRBD1|TRBJ1-1|many|TRBV30
TGTGCCTGGACCATGACAGGGATGAACACTGAAGCTTTCTTT
CAWTMTGMNTEAFF
>.|TRBJ1-1|.|TRBV6-5
TGTGCCAGCAGTTATGGGTCTCACACTGAAGCTTTCTTT
CASSYGSHTEAFF
>.|TRBJ2-5|many|TRBV25-1
TGTGCCAGCAGTGAATTCAGGGGCCAACAAGAGACCCAGTACTTC
CASSEFRGQQETQYF
>TRBD1|TRBJ1-6|.|TRBV6-2/TRBV6-3
TGTGCCAGCAGTTACCGTTCCGGACAGGGGAGCTCCTATAATTCACCCCTCCACTTT
CASSYRSGQGSSYNSPLHF
>.|TRBJ1-2|many|TRBV4-3
TGCGCCAGCAGCCAAGACCCCCCACCCTGGGGGACCTATGGCTACACCTTC
CASSQDPPPWGTYGYTF
>TRBD2|TRBJ2-5|many|TRBV6-1
TGTGCCAGCAGTAGACTAGCGGCCTTCCAAGAGACCCAGTACTTC
CASSRLAAFQETQYF
>TRBD2|TRBJ2-7|many|TRBV28
TGTGCCAGCAGCGGATCGGGGAGGGCTCCCTACGAGCAGTACTTC
CASSGSGRAPYEQYF
>.|TRBJ1-1|many|TRBV30
TGTGCCTGGATGCCTCAACATGGTATGAACACTGAAGCTTTCTTT
CAWMPQHGMNTEAFF
>TRBD2|TRBJ2-7|.|TRBV10-1
TGCGCCAGCCCTCAAGGGGAGGGCCATTCACGGCCCGAGCAGTACTTC
CASPQGEGHSRPEQYF
>TRBD2|TRBJ2-7|many|TRBV5-1
TGCGCCAGCAGCGTAAGCGGGGTGAGCTCCTACGAGCAGTACTTC
CASSVSGVSSYEQYF
>.|TRBJ2-7|many|TRBV11-1
TGTGCCAGCTCTTCGTTTGGGGGGCTTTACGAGCAGTACTTC
CASSSFGGLYEQYF
>.|TRBJ1-1|many|TRBV13
TGTGCCAGCAATCTCAGGGGTTCCCCTTTGGGGACTGAAGCTTTCTTT
CASNLRGSPLGTEAFF
>TRBD2|TRBJ2-7|many|TRBV12-3/TRBV12-4
TGTGCCAGCAGCCAAACTAGCGGCGAGCAGTACTTC
CASSQTSGEQYF
>.|TRBJ2-2|many|TRBV19
TGTGCCAGTAGTATCCTCCAGGAGGGAACTGCGAACACCGGGGAGCTGTTTTTT
CASSILQEGTANTGELFF
>TRBD2|TRBJ2-7|many|TRBV28
TGTGCCAGCACCACGGGACTATCCTACGAGCAGTACTTC
CASTTGLSYEQYF